Listed below are T cell receptor beta chains from one sample, sequenced in a study of response to subunit inactivated influenza vaccine. TCRdb analysed the RT-PCR reads with MiXCR anew, one entry per CDR3 protein. The repertoire consists of under 200,000 distinct CDR3 sequences, with about 10% occurring once and the leading ten covering about a third. This material consisted of CD8+ T cells sorted from PBMCs, taken less than 25 months after vaccination. These receptors came from a man aged 50 to 69 who received an inactivated influenza vaccine. Both conserved end residues are part of each CDR3. The D gene is left open where the match is weak. Size tells how often a clone was seen (once, few, many) or the class of an expanded clone, and some rows leave it out.

>few|14|-|TRBV6-1|TRBJ2-1
CASSLGGGLDEQFF
TGTGCCAGCTCCTTGGGGGGGGGCTTGGATGAGCAGTTCTTC
>few|17|-|TRBV10-3|TRBJ2-2
CAISELGAGSNTGELFF
TGTGCCATCAGTGAGTTGGGGGCAGGATCGAACACCGGGGAGCTGTTTTTT
>few|13|-|TRBV6-2/TRBV6-3|TRBJ1-1
CASNWGVNTEAFF
TGTGCCAGCAATTGGGGAGTGAACACTGAAGCTTTCTTT
>few|16|-|TRBV28|TRBJ1-1
CASSWWDGSGGTEAFF
TGTGCCAGCAGTTGGTGGGATGGCAGTGGTGGGACTGAAGCTTTCTTT
>few|17|-|TRBV6-5|TRBJ2-2
CASSYPVPTANTGELFF
TGTGCCAGCAGTTACCCGGTTCCGACGGCGAACACCGGGGAGCTGTTTTTT
>few|15|TRBD1|TRBV9|TRBJ2-7
CASSVVGQGYDEQYF
TGTGCCAGCAGCGTAGTAGGACAGGGGTACGACGAGCAGTACTTC
>-|15|-|TRBV6-2/TRBV6-3|TRBJ2-1
CASSPIGGLYNEQFF
TGTGCCAGCAGCCCAATTGGGGGTCTCTACAATGAGCAGTTCTTC
>few|13|TRBD1|TRBV6-1|TRBJ1-1
CASSANRGTEAFF
TGTGCCAGCAGTGCGAACAGGGGCACTGAAGCTTTCTTT
>-|16|TRBD1|TRBV11-2|TRBJ2-5
CASSPRPGQVLKTQYF
TGTGCCAGCAGCCCGAGGCCGGGACAGGTCCTCAAGACCCAGTACTTC
>few|15|-|TRBV12-3/TRBV12-4|TRBJ2-1
CASSLLGDTYNEQFF
TGTGCCAGCAGTTTACTGGGGGACACCTACAATGAGCAGTTCTTC
>many|18|-|TRBV24-1|TRBJ2-2
CATSATIRLTGHPGELFF
TGTGCCACCAGTGCCACCATCCGGTTAACAGGGCATCCCGGGGAGCTGTTTTTT
>few|12|TRBD2|TRBV4-1|TRBJ2-1
CASSPSGLAQFF
TGCGCCAGCAGCCCCTCCGGACTAGCGCAGTTCTTC
>few|17|TRBD2|TRBV4-2|TRBJ2-7
CASSQDPGAGGAYEQYF
TGTGCCAGCAGCCAAGATCCGGGAGCGGGAGGAGCTTACGAGCAGTACTTC
>-|16|-|TRBV6-5|TRBJ2-2
CASSYSGGAVTGELFF
TGTGCCAGCAGTTACAGTGGGGGGGCCGTTACCGGGGAGCTGTTTTTT